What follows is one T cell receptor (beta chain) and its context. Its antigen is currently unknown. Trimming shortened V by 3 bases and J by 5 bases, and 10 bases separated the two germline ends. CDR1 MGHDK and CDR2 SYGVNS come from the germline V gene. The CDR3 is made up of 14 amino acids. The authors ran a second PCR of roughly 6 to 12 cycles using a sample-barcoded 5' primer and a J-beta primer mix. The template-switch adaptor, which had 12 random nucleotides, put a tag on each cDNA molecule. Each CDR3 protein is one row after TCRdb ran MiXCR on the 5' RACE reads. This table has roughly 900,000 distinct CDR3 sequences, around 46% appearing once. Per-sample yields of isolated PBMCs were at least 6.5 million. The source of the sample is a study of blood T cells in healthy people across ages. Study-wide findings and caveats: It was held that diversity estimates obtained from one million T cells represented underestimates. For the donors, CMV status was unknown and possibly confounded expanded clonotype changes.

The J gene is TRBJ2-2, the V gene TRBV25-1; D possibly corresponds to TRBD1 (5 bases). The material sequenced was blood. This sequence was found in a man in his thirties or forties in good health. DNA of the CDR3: TGTGCCAGCAGTGAGGCAGGGTGGACCGGGGAGCTGTTTTTT. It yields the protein CASSEAGWTGELFF.